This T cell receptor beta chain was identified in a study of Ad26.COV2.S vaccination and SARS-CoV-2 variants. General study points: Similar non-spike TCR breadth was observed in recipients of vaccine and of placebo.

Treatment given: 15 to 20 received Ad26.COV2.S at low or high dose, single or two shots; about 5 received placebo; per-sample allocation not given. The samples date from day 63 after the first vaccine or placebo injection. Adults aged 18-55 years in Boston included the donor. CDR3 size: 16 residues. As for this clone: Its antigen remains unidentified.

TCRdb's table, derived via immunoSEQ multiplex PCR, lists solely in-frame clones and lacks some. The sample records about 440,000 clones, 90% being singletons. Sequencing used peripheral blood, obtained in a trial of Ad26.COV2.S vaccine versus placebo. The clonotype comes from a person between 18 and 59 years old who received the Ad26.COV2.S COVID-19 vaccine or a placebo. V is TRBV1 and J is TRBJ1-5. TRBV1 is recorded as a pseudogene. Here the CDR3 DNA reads TGCACCAGCAGCCAAGCCTTGACCCCACCCAATCAGCCCCAGCATTTT. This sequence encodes CTSSQALTPPNQPQHF.